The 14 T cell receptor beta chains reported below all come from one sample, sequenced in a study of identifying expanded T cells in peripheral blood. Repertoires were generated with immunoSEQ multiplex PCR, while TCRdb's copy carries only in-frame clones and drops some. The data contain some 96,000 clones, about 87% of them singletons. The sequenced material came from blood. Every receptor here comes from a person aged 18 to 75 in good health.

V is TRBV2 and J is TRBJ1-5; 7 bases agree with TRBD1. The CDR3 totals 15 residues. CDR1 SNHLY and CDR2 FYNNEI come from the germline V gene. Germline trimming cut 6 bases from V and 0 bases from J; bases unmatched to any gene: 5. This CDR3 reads CASRARGFSNQPQHF. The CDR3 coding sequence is TGTGCCAGCAGGGCCAGGGGGTTTAGCAATCAGCCCCAGCATTTT.

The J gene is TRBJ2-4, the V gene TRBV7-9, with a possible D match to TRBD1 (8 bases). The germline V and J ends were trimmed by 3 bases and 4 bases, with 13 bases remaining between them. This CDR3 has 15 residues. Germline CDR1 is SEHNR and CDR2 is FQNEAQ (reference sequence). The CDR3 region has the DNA TGTGCCAGCAGCTTGCCACAGGGGGGGAAAAACATTCAGTACTTC. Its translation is CASSLPQGGKNIQYF. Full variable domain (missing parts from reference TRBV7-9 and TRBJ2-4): DTGVSQNPRHKITKRGQNVTFRCDPISEHNRLYWYRQTLGQGPEFLTYFQNEAQLEKSRLLSDRFSAERPKGSFSTLEIQRTEQGDSAMYLCASSLPQGGKNIQYFGAGTRLSVL.

The CDR3 loop reads CASSHGATNEKLFF. Written as DNA, the CDR3 is TGTGCCAGCAGTCACGGTGCAACTAATGAAAAACTGTTTTTT. The V and J genes are TRBV5-5 and TRBJ1-4; D is uncertain. The germline gives CDR1 SGHKS, CDR2 YYEKEE (reference sequence). The V end lost 5 bases, the J end lost 0 bases, and 8 bases lay between the germline ends. The CDR3 sequence is 14 residues long.

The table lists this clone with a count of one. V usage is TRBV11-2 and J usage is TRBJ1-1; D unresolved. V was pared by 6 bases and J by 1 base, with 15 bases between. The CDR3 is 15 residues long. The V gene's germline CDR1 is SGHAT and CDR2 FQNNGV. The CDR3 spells CASSSRAGGNTEAFF. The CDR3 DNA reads TGTGCCAGCAGTTCTCGCGCAGGAGGGAACACTGAAGCTTTCTTT.

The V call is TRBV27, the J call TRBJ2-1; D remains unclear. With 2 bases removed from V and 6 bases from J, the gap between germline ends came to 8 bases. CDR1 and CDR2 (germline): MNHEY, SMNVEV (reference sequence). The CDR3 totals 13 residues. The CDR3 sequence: CASSLRRPNEQFF. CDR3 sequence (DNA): TGTGCCAGCAGTTTACGGCGTCCCAATGAGCAGTTCTTC.

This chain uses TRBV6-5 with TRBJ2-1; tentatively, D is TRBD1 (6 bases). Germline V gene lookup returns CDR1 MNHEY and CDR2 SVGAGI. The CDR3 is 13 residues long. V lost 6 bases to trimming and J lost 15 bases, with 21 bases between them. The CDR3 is CASSLIIQGRRFF. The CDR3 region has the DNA TGTGCCAGCAGCCTGATAATACAGGGCCGGCGGTTCTTC.

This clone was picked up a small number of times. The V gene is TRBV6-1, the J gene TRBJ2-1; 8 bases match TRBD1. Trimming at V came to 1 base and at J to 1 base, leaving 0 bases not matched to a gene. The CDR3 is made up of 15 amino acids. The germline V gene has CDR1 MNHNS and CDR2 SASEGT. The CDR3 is CASSEGTGSYNEQFF. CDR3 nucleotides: TGTGCCAGCAGTGAAGGGACAGGGTCCTACAATGAGCAGTTCTTC.

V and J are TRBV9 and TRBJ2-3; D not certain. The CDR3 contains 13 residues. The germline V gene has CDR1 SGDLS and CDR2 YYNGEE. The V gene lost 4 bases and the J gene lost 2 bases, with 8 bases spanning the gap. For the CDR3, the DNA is TGTGCCAGCAGCCCTGTACTCACAGATACGCAGTATTTT. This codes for CASSPVLTDTQYF.

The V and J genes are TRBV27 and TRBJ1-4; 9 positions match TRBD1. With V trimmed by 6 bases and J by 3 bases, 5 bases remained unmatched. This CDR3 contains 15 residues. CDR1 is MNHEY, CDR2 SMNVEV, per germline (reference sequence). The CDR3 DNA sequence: TGTGCCAGCAGACGACAGGGGGGGGCTAATGAAAAACTGTTTTTT. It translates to CASRRQGGANEKLFF.

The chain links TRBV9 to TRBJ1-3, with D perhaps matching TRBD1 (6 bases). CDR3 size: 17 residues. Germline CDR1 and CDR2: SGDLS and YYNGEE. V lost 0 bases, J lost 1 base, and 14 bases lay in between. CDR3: CASSVDATRGSGNTIYF. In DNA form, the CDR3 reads TGTGCCAGCAGCGTAGACGCCACCAGGGGTTCTGGAAACACCATATATTTT.

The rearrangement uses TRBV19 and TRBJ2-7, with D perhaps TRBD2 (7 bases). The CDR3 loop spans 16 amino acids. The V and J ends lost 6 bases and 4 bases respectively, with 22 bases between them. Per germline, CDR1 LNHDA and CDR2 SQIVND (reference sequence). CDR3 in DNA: TGTGCCAGTAGCCGCCGGGAAGGGGGGGAAGCATACGAGCAGTACTTC. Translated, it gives CASSRREGGEAYEQYF.

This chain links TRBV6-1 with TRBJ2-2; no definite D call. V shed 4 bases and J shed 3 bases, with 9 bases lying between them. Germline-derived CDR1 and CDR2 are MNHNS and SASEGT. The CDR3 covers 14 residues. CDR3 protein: CASSGNSDTGELFF. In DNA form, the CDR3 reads TGTGCCAGCAGTGGAAACAGCGACACCGGGGAGCTGTTTTTT.

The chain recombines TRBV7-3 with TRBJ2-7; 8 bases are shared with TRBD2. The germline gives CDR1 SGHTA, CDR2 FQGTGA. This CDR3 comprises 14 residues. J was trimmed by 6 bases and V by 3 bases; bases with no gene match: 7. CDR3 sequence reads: CASSFGTRGAEQYF. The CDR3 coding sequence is TGTGCCAGCAGCTTCGGGACTAGAGGGGCCGAGCAGTACTTC.

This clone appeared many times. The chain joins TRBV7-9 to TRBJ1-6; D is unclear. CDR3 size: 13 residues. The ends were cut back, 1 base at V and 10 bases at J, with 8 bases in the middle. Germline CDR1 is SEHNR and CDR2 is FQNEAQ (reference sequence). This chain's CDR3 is CASSLGTKSPLHF. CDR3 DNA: TGTGCCAGCAGCTTAGGAACGAAGTCACCCCTCCACTTT.